Listed below are T cell receptor beta chains from one sample, sequenced in a study of PD-1 blockade in classical Hodgkin lymphoma. Produced via immunoSEQ multiplex PCR; TCRdb's table is partial and in-frame only. The sample carries 50,000 or so clones, 90% recorded once. Sequencing used peripheral blood mononuclear cells (PBMCs), obtained before the fourth cycle of nivolumab. These receptors all stem from a human donor with classical Hodgkin lymphoma. Each CDR3 is given with its conserved first and last residue. The order of the fields is clone size, D gene, J gene, V gene, CDR3 DNA, CDR3 protein. The D gene is left open where the match is weak. The size of a clone is reported for some rows only, either as once, few or many, or as a class for expanded clones.

- TRBD2 TRBJ2-7 TRBV4-2 TGTGCCAGCAGCCATGGTAGCGGGAGTTACGAGCAGTACTTC CASSHGSGSYEQYF
- TRBD1 TRBJ2-7 TRBV27 TGTGCCAGCACCGGGGCAGGGGGCTACGAGCAGTACTTC CASTGAGGYEQYF
- TRBD2 TRBJ2-2 TRBV27 TGTGCCACTTGTCGGAAACCGGGAGGGAGCACCGGGGAGCTGTTTTTT CATCRKPGGSTGELFF
- - TRBJ2-1 TRBV11-2 TGTGCCAGCAGCTTATTTCGACCGCCCATCTCCTACAATGAGCAGTTCTTC CASSLFRPPISYNEQFF
medium-sized - TRBJ2-1 TRBV9 TGTGCCAGCAGCGTCACAGGGACTGGATACAATGAGCAGTTCTTC CASSVTGTGYNEQFF
- - TRBJ2-1 TRBV27 TGTGCCAGCAGTTTATATAACGGGATAAATGAGCAGTTCTTC CASSLYNGINEQFF
- - TRBJ1-2 TRBV6-5 TGTGCCAGCAAATCGGGGAGTTCCCGACCGGGCTACACCTTC CASKSGSSRPGYTF
- - TRBJ1-6 TRBV28 TGTGCCAGCAGTGTGACAGGAAATTATAATTCACCCCTCCACTTT CASSVTGNYNSPLHF
- - TRBJ2-2 TRBV9 TGTGCCAGCAGCGTAGTGGGGGGCATCGCCGGGGAGCTGTTTTTT CASSVVGGIAGELFF
- - TRBJ2-1 TRBV6-1 TGTGCCAGCAGTGAAAACTTCTTTCGCGAGCAGTTCTTC CASSENFFREQFF
- - TRBJ2-7 TRBV5-1 TGCGCCAGCAGCTGGAGGGGACAGATGACAAACGAGCAGTACTTC CASSWRGQMTNEQYF
- TRBD2 TRBJ2-4 TRBV30 TGTGCCTGGGTCACTAGCGTCTGGCTAGCCAAAAACATTCAGTACTTC CAWVTSVWLAKNIQYF
- - TRBJ2-2 TRBV29-1 TGCAGCGGTGGGGGGGCAGGTTTGAACACCGGGGAGCTGTTTTTT CSGGGAGLNTGELFF
once TRBD2 TRBJ2-5 TRBV4-2 TGTGCCAGCAGCCCCATCGCGGGGGGCGCGACGGAGACCCAGTACTTC CASSPIAGGATETQYF
- - TRBJ2-5 TRBV18 TGTGCCAGCTCACCGGGAGTCCGCGCGGGGGAGACCCAGTACTTC CASSPGVRAGETQYF
- - TRBJ2-7 TRBV4-2 TGTGCCAGCAGCCAAGATGTGACGACCCATGCCGGTTACGAGCAGTACTTC CASSQDVTTHAGYEQYF
- - TRBJ1-3 TRBV7-8 TGTGCCAGCAGCCGCTACAGCTCTGGAAACACCATATATTTT CASSRYSSGNTIYF
- TRBD1 TRBJ1-4 TRBV4-1 TGCGCCAGCAGCCTCTCGCGACAGGGCACTAATGAAAAACTGTTTTTT CASSLSRQGTNEKLFF
- - TRBJ2-1 TRBV28 TGTGCCAGCAGTTTGGTCCGGTCCTACAATGAGCAGTTCTTC CASSLVRSYNEQFF
- - TRBJ2-1 TRBV28 TGTGCCAGCAGTTTAGAAGGTGAGCAGTTCTTC CASSLEGEQFF
- - TRBJ2-7 TRBV7-6 TGTGCCAGCAGTCCTTCCGTCGTTTACGAGCAGTACTTC CASSPSVVYEQYF
- TRBD1 TRBJ1-5 TRBV4-1 TGCGCCAGCAGCCAAGAAGGACAGGGGCGACAGCCCCAGCATTTT CASSQEGQGRQPQHF
- - TRBJ1-1 TRBV6-1 TGTGCCAGCAGTGAATTTACTGGGGAGACTGAAGCTTTCTTT CASSEFTGETEAFF
- - TRBJ1-4 TRBV6-1 TGTGCCAGCAGTGAACTAAGTATGGATTATGAAAAACTGTTTTTT CASSELSMDYEKLFF
- - TRBJ2-2 TRBV5-4 TGTGCCAGCAGCTTGCCGGGTACGAACACCGGGGAGCTGTTTTTT CASSLPGTNTGELFF
once - TRBJ2-5 TRBV14 TGTGCCAGCAGCCAAGGTCGACAGGCGATCCAAGAGACCCAGTACTTC CASSQGRQAIQETQYF
once TRBD2 TRBJ2-7 TRBV6-6 TGTGCCAGCGAACTGGGCCTAGCGGCATCAGAGCAGTACTTC CASELGLAASEQYF
- TRBD1 TRBJ2-7 TRBV2 TGTGCCAGCAGTCGACAGGGACCCTTTCTTTCGTACGAGCAGTACTTC CASSRQGPFLSYEQYF
- - TRBJ2-3 TRBV7-3 TGTGCCAGCAGCGCGCGCCCGCTAGGAGGTACGCAGTATTTT CASSARPLGGTQYF
- - TRBJ1-2 TRBV27 TGTGCCAGCAGAAAAGACACCTCGGACTATGGCTACACCTTC CASRKDTSDYGYTF
- - TRBJ2-1 TRBV7-8 TGTGCCAGCAGCGCCCGGACCCCCTCCTACAATGAGCAGTTCTTC CASSARTPSYNEQFF
- - TRBJ2-1 TRBV6-6 TGTGCCAGCGGGACAAACTCGAACTATGAGCAGTTCTTC CASGTNSNYEQFF
few - TRBJ2-3 TRBV7-9 TGTGGGGGGGCCTCCACAGATACGCAGTATTTT CGGASTDTQYF
- TRBD1 TRBJ2-7 TRBV11-2 TGTGCCAGCAGCCACCAAGTGACAGGGAACTTCTACGAGCAGTACTTC CASSHQVTGNFYEQYF
- - TRBJ1-1 TRBV19 TGTGCCAGTAGTATAACCGGACTCAAGCTGAGGAACACTGAAGCTTTCTTT CASSITGLKLRNTEAFF
once - TRBJ1-1 TRBV6-1 TGTGCCACCAAAAGGGTTTTGACAACTGAAGCTTTCTTT CATKRVLTTEAFF
- - TRBJ2-5 TRBV30 TGTGCCTGGAGTGTACTCTGGAAGACCCAGTACTTC CAWSVLWKTQYF
- - TRBJ1-3 TRBV19 TGTGCCAGTAGTATAGCCGGGGGGAGCGCTGGAAACACCATATATTTT CASSIAGGSAGNTIYF
once - TRBJ2-1 TRBV5-1 TGCGCCAGCAGCTCCGGGGTGGGTAGGCAGTTCTTC CASSSGVGRQFF
- - TRBJ2-7 TRBV9 TGTGCCAGCAGCCCTCGTAGAGGCGAGCAGTACTTC CASSPRRGEQYF
- - TRBJ2-7 TRBV25-1 TGTGCCAGCAGTGAATATGAGTACTACGAGCAGTACTTC CASSEYEYYEQYF
- TRBD1 TRBJ1-6 TRBV30 TGTGCCTGGAGTGTACAGGGGTTTGCACCCCTCCACTTT CAWSVQGFAPLHF
- - TRBJ2-3 TRBV21-1 TGTGCCATGGAGGGGCAGTATTTT CAMEGQYF
- - TRBJ1-1 TRBV6-6 TGTGCCAGCAGTTACGGGTTACAGAAAGGGCTCGCTTTCTTT CASSYGLQKGLAFF
few - TRBJ2-5 TRBV29-1 TGCAGCGTAGGGGGGGAGACCCAGTACTTC CSVGGETQYF
- - TRBJ2-1 TRBV18 TGTGCCAGCTCACCTGCCAGAACCTACAATGAGCAGTTCTTC CASSPARTYNEQFF
- TRBD1 TRBJ1-5 TRBV18 TGTGCCAGCTCACCAACTACAGGGGTGGGACCCCAGCATTTT CASSPTTGVGPQHF
- TRBD1 TRBJ2-3 TRBV30 TGTGCCTGGAGTGGCCCGGGCCGGGACAGGGTACCCACAGATACGCAGTATTTT CAWSGPGRDRVPTDTQYF
- TRBD2 TRBJ2-5 TRBV7-3 TGTGCCAGCACCCGGGGTAGCGGGGAGACCCAGTACTTC CASTRGSGETQYF
- - TRBJ2-7 TRBV5-5 TGTGCCAGCAGCCCAGAAAACGAGCAGTACTTC CASSPENEQYF
- - TRBJ1-5 TRBV27 TGTGCCACCGCAGGTTGGGGACAGCCCCAGCATTTT CATAGWGQPQHF
- - TRBJ2-5 TRBV27 TGTGCCAGCAGTTTATTAGGGGCGGGGGAGACCCAGTACTTC CASSLLGAGETQYF